Sequencing of this T cell receptor beta chain was carried out in a study of Tregs in tolerant kidney transplant recipients. V trimming: 8 bases; J trimming: 4 bases; junction bases outside the gene matches: 7. Germline V gene data show CDR1 as MNHEY and CDR2 as SMNVEV (reference sequence). The CDR3 has 13 amino acids. This clone showed up just a few times. Its cognate antigen is unknown. Using immunoSEQ multiplex PCR, the repertoire was profiled, and TCRdb retains in-frame clones only, with some absent. The sample has about 110,000 clones, roughly 89% seen once. The study's findings and limits: Findings come from small patient numbers and require larger validation. No direct test of biological reproducibility was done here. Some patients' samples used different primers over time, so nucleotide sequences weren't comparable.

Sequencing was performed on CD4+ T cells from blood, taken before the transplant. The clonotype comes from a human donor who received a combined kidney and bone marrow transplant. The chain couples TRBV27 to TRBJ2-7; 8 positions match TRBD2. In DNA form, the CDR3 reads TGTGCCAGCGCCTGGCGGGGGGCGTACGAGCAGTACTTC. As protein: CASAWRGAYEQYF.